The 14 T cell receptor beta chains given below trace back to one sample, sequenced in a study of immune evolution from preneoplasia to lung adenocarcinoma. The table came from immunoSEQ multiplex PCR; TCRdb's copy has only in-frame clones and leaves some out. The table includes roughly 6,000 clones, around 80% detected once. Specimen: FFPE minimally invasive lung adenocarcinoma tissue. These receptors came from a person over 45 with lung adenocarcinoma.

This clone was found a few times. The rearrangement links TRBV28 to TRBJ1-4; the D gene is possibly TRBD1 (6 bases). This CDR3 is built from 15 residues. Germline values: CDR1 MDHEN, CDR2 SYDVKM. The ends were cut back, 6 bases at V and 0 bases at J, with 11 bases in the middle. CDR3 DNA: TGTGCCAGCAGCCGGGACACCTCAACTAATGAAAAACTGTTTTTT. Encoded protein: CASSRDTSTNEKLFF.

The CDR3 spells CASSLASFHLRGTEAFF. The DNA of the CDR3 is TGTGCCAGCAGTTTAGCCTCATTCCATCTAAGGGGGACTGAAGCTTTCTTT. The chain employs TRBV28 and TRBJ1-1, with D maybe TRBD1 (6 bases). The germline CDR1 and CDR2 sequences are MDHEN and SYDVKM. CDR3 length: 17 residues. V was cut by 2 bases and J by 5 bases, with 21 bases left in between. Full variable domain (outside the CDR3, taken from reference TRBV28 and TRBJ1-1): DVKVTQSSRYLVKRTGEKVFLECVQDMDHENMFWYRQDPGLGLRLIYFSYDVKMKEKGDIPEGYSVSREKKERFSLILESASTNQTSMYLCASSLASFHLRGTEAFFGQGTRLTVV.

The chain is built from TRBV30 and TRBJ1-2; perhaps TRBD1 as D (5 bases). There are 11 residues in the CDR3. The V gene's germline CDR1 is GTSNPN and CDR2 SVGIG (reference sequence). The V and J ends lost 4 bases and 6 bases respectively, with 9 bases between them. The CDR3 loop is CAWTWGNGYTF. The CDR3 DNA sequence: TGTGCCTGGACTTGGGGGAATGGCTACACCTTC.

The chain combines TRBV11-2 with TRBJ1-6, with a possible D match to TRBD1 (5 bases). The V end lost 5 bases, the J end lost 8 bases, and 16 bases lay between the germline ends. Germline CDR1 is SGHAT and CDR2 is FQNNGV. This CDR3 spans 15 amino acids. Here the CDR3 DNA reads TGTGCCAGCAGCGACGTCGAGGGGATTGATTCACCCCTCCACTTT. This encodes CASSDVEGIDSPLHF.

The table lists this clone with a few counts. This rearrangement joins TRBV2 to TRBJ1-1; D is undetermined. The germline gives CDR1 SNHLY, CDR2 FYNNEI. V was pared by 2 bases and J by 2 bases, with 12 bases between. The CDR3 loop spans 15 amino acids. The CDR3 nucleotides are TGTGCCAGCAGTGAAAATGAGGACGGAAACACTGAAGCTTTCTTT. Encoded protein: CASSENEDGNTEAFF.

This rearrangement joins TRBV7-9 to TRBJ2-7; D uncertain. Germline-derived CDR1 and CDR2 are SEHNR and FQNEAQ (reference sequence). This CDR3 region has 14 residues. Trimming cost V 1 base and J 0 bases, with 7 bases left between them. CDR3 DNA sequence: TGTGCCAGCAGCTTAGTGGGCAGCTCCTACGAGCAGTACTTC. As protein: CASSLVGSSYEQYF.

Details on this clone: A read error may account for a junction end that differs from germline. This chain's CDR3 is CASSKAGVADTQYF. CDR3 DNA: TGTGCCAGCAGTAAAGCGGGAGTCGCAGATACGCAGTATTTT. The chain carries TRBV6-1 and TRBJ2-3, with TRBD2 matching over 8 bases. This CDR3 has 14 amino acids. Germline V gene sequence: CDR1 MNHNS, CDR2 SASEGT.

This clone was counted a few times. The rearrangement links TRBV7-8 to TRBJ1-2; 7 positions match TRBD1. V was pared by 4 bases and J by 5 bases, with 7 bases of the junction left unmatched. This CDR3 region has 14 residues. The germline gives CDR1 SGHVS, CDR2 FQNEAQ. The CDR3 reads CASSSQTGWYGYTF. For the CDR3, the DNA is TGTGCCAGCAGCTCCCAGACAGGGTGGTATGGCTACACCTTC.

The V gene is TRBV19, the J gene TRBJ2-7; 10 bases agree with TRBD2. V trimming: 5 bases; J trimming: 6 bases; junction bases outside the gene matches: 7. The CDR3 consists of 14 residues. Germline CDR1 and CDR2: LNHDA and SQIVND (reference sequence). The CDR3 sequence: CASSVGLADVEQYF. Written as DNA, the CDR3 is TGTGCCAGTAGTGTCGGACTAGCGGACGTCGAGCAGTACTTC.

This CDR3 reads CASIGGNTIYF. For the CDR3, the DNA is TGTGCCAGCATAGGGGGAAACACCATATATTTT. The chain is built from TRBV28 and TRBJ1-3; D is ambiguous. Germline V gene sequence: CDR1 MDHEN, CDR2 SYDVKM. V was trimmed by 7 bases and J by 4 bases, leaving 5 bases between them. This CDR3 contains 11 residues.

This sequence joins TRBV5-1 and TRBJ1-6, with D perhaps TRBD1 (5 bases). The V and J ends lost 0 bases and 10 bases respectively, with 14 bases between them. The CDR3 has 15 residues. Germline loops: CDR1 SGHRS, CDR2 YFSETQ. The chain's CDR3 is CASSLAVQGGSPLHF. Here the CDR3 DNA reads TGCGCCAGCAGCTTGGCCGTTCAGGGCGGATCACCCCTCCACTTT.

The chain has TRBV7-8 and TRBJ1-5, with D perhaps matching TRBD1 (6 bases). The CDR3 length is 15 residues. The germline CDR1 and CDR2 sequences are SGHVS and FQNEAQ. Trimming pared 1 base from V and 3 bases from J, leaving 10 bases between. The CDR3 nucleotides are TGTGCCAGCAGCTTAGTTACAGGGAACAATCAGCCCCAGCATTTT. Protein product: CASSLVTGNNQPQHF.

V usage is TRBV27 and J usage is TRBJ2-7; 8 nucleotides align to TRBD1. With 4 bases clipped from V and 2 bases from J, the junction kept 7 bases outside the gene matches. This CDR3 spans 15 amino acids. Germline CDR1 reads MNHEY; CDR2 reads SMNVEV (reference sequence). The CDR3 protein is CASSSPAGGTYEQYF. CDR3 DNA: TGTGCCAGCAGTTCCCCAGCAGGGGGCACCTACGAGCAGTACTTC.

This clone was counted a single time. The CDR3 nucleotides read TGCGCCAGCAGCCAAGATCGCCGGAGCAGGGCTGGCACTGAAGCTTTCTTT. It is translated as CASSQDRRSRAGTEAFF. V usage is TRBV4-1 and J usage is TRBJ1-1; perhaps TRBD1 as D (5 bases). CDR3 size: 17 residues. With 0 bases removed from V and 4 bases from J, the gap between germline ends came to 18 bases. Germline V gene lookup returns CDR1 MGHRA and CDR2 YSYEKL.